The 16 T cell receptor beta chains given below trace back to one sample, sequenced in a study of T cell responses to AZD1222 COVID-19 vaccine. The method was immunoSEQ multiplex PCR; TCRdb's version includes in-frame clones alone and lacks a portion of them. Here the sample spans about 130,000 clones, 88% being singletons. Sequencing used peripheral blood, obtained 28 days after the second AZD1222 dose. The receptors here all came from an adult who received the AZD1222 COVID-19 vaccine.

The J gene is TRBJ1-2, the V gene TRBV28; D is perhaps TRBD1 (6 bases). Germline loops: CDR1 MDHEN, CDR2 SYDVKM. Trimming stripped 9 bases from V and 0 bases from J, with 17 bases between. The CDR3 is made up of 15 amino acids. CDR3 loop: CASHRESRANYGYTF. The CDR3 DNA follows: TGTGCCAGTCACAGGGAAAGTCGAGCTAACTATGGCTACACCTTC.

J is TRBJ2-3 and V is TRBV5-4, with TRBD1 matching over 9 bases. The CDR3 is 15 residues long. Germline V gene sequence: CDR1 SGHNT, CDR2 YYREEE (reference sequence). Losses at the gene ends were 6 bases for V and 4 bases for J; bases not matched to a gene: 9. CDR3 DNA: TGTGCCAGCAAGTCGGGACAGGGTTTATCAGATACGCAGTATTTT. This translates into CASKSGQGLSDTQYF.

The genes are TRBV5-1 and TRBJ2-7, with D possibly TRBD2 on 6 matching bases. V lost 5 bases to trimming and J lost 3 bases, with 12 bases between them. The CDR3 is 13 amino acids. The germline CDR1 and CDR2 sequences are SGHRS and YFSETQ. CDR3 in amino acids: CASRKFGGYEQYF. The CDR3 DNA sequence: TGCGCCAGCAGGAAGTTCGGGGGCTACGAGCAGTACTTC.

This clone was detected only once. The chain joins TRBV10-3 to TRBJ2-3; TRBD2 agrees at 8 bases. The germline CDR1 and CDR2 sequences are ENHRY and SYGVKD. The CDR3 is 16 residues long. The J segment lost 0 bases and the V segment lost 6 bases, leaving 8 bases of the junction unmatched. The CDR3 nucleotides read TGTGCCATCAGCTTACTAGCGGACCTTAGCACAGATACGCAGTATTTT. It encodes CAISLLADLSTDTQYF.

V gene TRBV5-6 combines with J gene TRBJ2-7, with no clear D. The V end lost 1 base, the J end lost 0 bases, and 11 bases lay between the germline ends. There are 15 residues in the CDR3. Germline V gene data show CDR1 as SGHDT and CDR2 as YYEEEE. The CDR3 coding sequence is TGTGCCAGCAGCTTGTTTGACAAGAGCTCCTACGAGCAGTACTTC. As protein: CASSLFDKSSYEQYF. Full variable domain (rest looked up from reference TRBV5-6 and TRBJ2-7): DAGVTQSPTHLIKTRGQQVTLRCSPKSGHDTVSWYQQALGQGPQFIFQYYEEEERQRGNFPDRFSGHQFPNYSSELNVNALLLGDSALYLCASSLFDKSSYEQYFGPGTRLTVT.

The chain couples TRBV3-1 (or the pseudogene TRBV3-2) to TRBJ1-6; tentatively, D is TRBD1 (5 bases). V was shortened by 1 base and J by 9 bases, with 7 bases between the two germline ends. The CDR3 totals 13 residues. The V gene's germline CDR1 is LGHDT and CDR2 YNNKEL (reference sequence). CDR3 bases: TGTGCCAGCAGCCAAGGCAGGGCTTCACCCCTCCACTTT. Its protein product is CASSQGRASPLHF.

This clone turned up a few times. CDR3 coding DNA: TGTGCCAGCATGGTTAGCGGGGGACCTTACGAGCAGTACTTC. Amino acids: CASMVSGGPYEQYF. The chain has TRBV2 and TRBJ2-7; 9 bases line up with TRBD2. The CDR3 contains 14 residues. Germline CDR1 reads SNHLY; CDR2 reads FYNNEI. Losses at the gene ends were 7 bases for V and 4 bases for J; bases not matched to a gene: 8.

The CDR3 bases are TGTGCCAGCAGCTTAGATAGTAGCTTTCCGGGCCACAATGAGCAGTTCTTC. It translates to CASSLDSSFPGHNEQFF. This chain connects TRBV11-2 to TRBJ2-1; D unclear. This CDR3 contains 17 residues. The germline CDR1 and CDR2 sequences are SGHAT and FQNNGV. The V end lost 0 bases, the J end lost 5 bases, and 17 bases lay between the germline ends.

The gene calls are TRBV19 and TRBJ1-5; D unresolved. Germline values: CDR1 LNHDA, CDR2 SQIVND (reference sequence). The CDR3 spans 15 residues. The V end lost 3 bases, the J end lost 5 bases, and 14 bases lay between the germline ends. The CDR3 reads CASSMGTAVYQPQHF. The CDR3 nucleotides read TGTGCCAGTAGTATGGGAACGGCCGTTTATCAGCCCCAGCATTTT.

V gene TRBV10-1 combines with J gene TRBJ1-5, with D unclear. V dropped 8 bases and J dropped 3 bases, with 29 bases sitting between them. This CDR3 has 19 residues. The germline V gene has CDR1 WNHNN and CDR2 SYGVQD (reference sequence). Here the CDR3 reads CASRKNARIRRLINQPQHF. For the CDR3, the DNA is TGCGCCAGCCGTAAGAACGCCCGGATACGAAGATTAATCAATCAGCCCCAGCATTTT.

V usage is TRBV3-1 (or the pseudogene TRBV3-2) and J usage is TRBJ1-6, with no clear D. The CDR3 loop spans 15 amino acids. V was trimmed by 1 base and J by 10 bases, leaving 14 bases between them. CDR1 LGHDT and CDR2 YNNKEL come from the germline V gene (reference sequence). The CDR3 protein is CASSQGFEVYSPLHF. The CDR3 nucleotides are TGTGCCAGCAGCCAAGGCTTCGAGGTATACTCACCCCTCCACTTT.

V and J are TRBV24-1 and TRBJ2-1; D uncertain. The CDR3 is made up of 12 amino acids. Per the germline V gene, CDR1 is KGHDR and CDR2 is SFDVKD. Trimming pared 4 bases from V and 15 bases from J, leaving 15 bases between. The CDR3 DNA sequence: TGTGCCACCAGTGACACCTCCTCAGGTCCGTTCTTC. Encoded protein: CATSDTSSGPFF.

The chain uses TRBV12-3 or TRBV12-4 and TRBJ1-2; unclear D gene. V was clipped by 3 bases and J by 8 bases, with 10 bases between them. The CDR3 runs to 12 residues. The CDR3 region is CASSFGGGGYTF. The CDR3 DNA sequence: TGTGCCAGCAGTTTCGGTGGAGGCGGCTACACCTTC.

V usage is TRBV7-2 and J usage is TRBJ1-5, with D possibly TRBD1 on 5 matching bases. V lost 4 bases, J lost 8 bases, and 12 bases lay in between. The germline gives CDR1 SGHTA, CDR2 FQGNSA. This CDR3 contains 13 residues. This CDR3 is CASSSAGLKPQHF. CDR3 bases: TGTGCCAGCAGCTCCGCGGGGCTCAAGCCCCAGCATTTT. Supplemented by reference TRBV7-2 and TRBJ1-5, the full variable domain reads GAGVSQSPSNKVTEKGKDVELRCDPISGHTALYWYRQSLGQGLEFLIYFQGNSAPDKSGLPSDRFSAERTGGSVSTLTIQRTQQEDSAVYLCASSSAGLKPQHFGDGTRLSIL.

The V gene is TRBV5-4, the J gene TRBJ2-1, with D perhaps TRBD1 (6 bases). The V end was cut by 0 bases, the J end by 1 base, with 8 bases between. Germline CDR1 reads SGHNT; CDR2 reads YYREEE (reference sequence). The CDR3 extends over 15 amino acids. CDR3 DNA sequence: TGTGCCAGCAGCTTGGGGGGGCGGTCCTACAATGAGCAGTTCTTC. The encoded protein is CASSLGGRSYNEQFF.

The V gene is TRBV18, the J gene TRBJ1-3; 7 bases match TRBD1. After removal of 5 bases from V and 3 bases from J, the junction contained 1 base not matched to a gene. This CDR3 region has 13 residues. CDR1 and CDR2 from the germline V gene are KGHSH and LQKENI. CDR3 loop: CASSDRDGNTIYF. The CDR3 region has the DNA TGTGCCAGCTCAGACAGGGATGGAAACACCATATATTTT.